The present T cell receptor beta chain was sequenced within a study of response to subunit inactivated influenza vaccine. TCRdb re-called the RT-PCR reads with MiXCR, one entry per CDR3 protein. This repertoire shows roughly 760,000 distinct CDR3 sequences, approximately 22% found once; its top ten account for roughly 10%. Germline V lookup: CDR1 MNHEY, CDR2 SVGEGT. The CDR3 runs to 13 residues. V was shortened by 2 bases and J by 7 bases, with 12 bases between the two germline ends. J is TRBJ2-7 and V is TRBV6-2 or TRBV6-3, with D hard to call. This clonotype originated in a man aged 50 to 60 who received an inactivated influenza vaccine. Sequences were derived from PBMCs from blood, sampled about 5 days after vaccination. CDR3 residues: CASSYPPGQEQYF. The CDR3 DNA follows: TGTGCCAGCAGTTACCCGCCCGGGCAGGAGCAGTACTTC.